These T cell receptor beta chains were read from a single sample in a study of regulatory T cells in long-lasting Graves disease. TCRdb ran MiXCR on the multiplex PCR reads and lists one entry per CDR3 protein. The table shows 500,000 to 700,000 distinct CDR3 sequences, with around 15% occurring only once. This sample was shared with a second study, whose subject was T cells in Graves' hyperthyroidism and ophthalmopathy.

This specimen consisted of peripheral blood mononuclear cells (PBMCs), obtained at new diagnosis, from a patient treated with antithyroid drugs. All receptors derive from a woman in her 30s with Graves disease. Each CDR3 is given without its conserved first and last residue. The D gene is left open where the match is weak.

V gene	D gene	J gene	CDR3 protein
TRBV12-3/TRBV12-4	.	TRBJ2-7	ASGEERGRGGEQY
TRBV20-1	.	TRBJ2-1	SARLLISGGVRDYEQF
TRBV6-1	TRBD1	TRBJ2-7	ASSKTTGSLHEQY
TRBV2	TRBD1	TRBJ1-1	ADTGQRNTEAF
TRBV7-2	.	TRBJ2-3	ASSFWGGGADTQY
TRBV20-1	.	TRBJ2-1	SARDEFQDRGLYNEQF
TRBV28	.	TRBJ2-7	ASSLSGPRTFAYEQY
TRBV12-3/TRBV12-4	TRBD2	TRBJ2-1	ASRLALYNEQF
TRBV24-1	.	TRBJ2-2	ATYGGVGELF
TRBV6-2/TRBV6-3	.	TRBJ2-1	ASSYSTLSSYNEQF
TRBV28	TRBD2	TRBJ2-1	ASKTGRLLAGEHEQF
TRBV7-9	.	TRBJ1-1	ASSSERRNTEAF
TRBV7-9	.	TRBJ2-7	ASSLAVQTYEQY
TRBV5-1	.	TRBJ2-1	ASSFREGRNEQF
TRBV4-1	.	TRBJ1-1	ASSQERGPGYTEAF
TRBV7-9	.	TRBJ1-5	ASSFKGYGQPQH
TRBV10-2	.	TRBJ2-1	ASSRPESYNEQF
TRBV19	TRBD2	TRBJ2-7	ASSPTSASSYEQY
TRBV30	.	TRBJ2-1	AWSEGQGSYNEQF
TRBV27	.	TRBJ1-2	ASTTWSQEGSSGYT
TRBV13	.	TRBJ2-7	ASSLSGGIYEQY
TRBV5-1	TRBD1	TRBJ2-7	ASSWGTGNSYEQY
TRBV6-2/TRBV6-3	TRBD1	TRBJ1-1	ASSYPGGPEAF
TRBV15	.	TRBJ2-5	ATNRGGGQETQY
TRBV2	TRBD1	TRBJ2-7	ASSDGDRVLYEQY
TRBV19	.	TRBJ2-5	ASSITGFQETQY
TRBV18	TRBD1	TRBJ1-1	ASSTDRGGAF
TRBV12-3/TRBV12-4	.	TRBJ1-4	ASSGGQATNEKLF
TRBV28	.	TRBJ1-1	ASSLFSWTEAF
TRBV9	.	TRBJ2-3	ASSGRLSADTQY
TRBV2	.	TRBJ2-3	ASKLSHTDTQY
TRBV24-1	.	TRBJ1-1	ATVTVGPEAF
TRBV20-1	.	TRBJ2-5	SARMGGVGETQY
TRBV6-1	TRBD1	TRBJ1-1	LTGGYMNTEAF
TRBV5-1	TRBD1	TRBJ2-3	ASSIQGASTDTQY
TRBV6-1	.	TRBJ2-1	ASLAPYNEQF
TRBV28	.	TRBJ2-3	ASNPEGLGEWADTQY
TRBV7-6	.	TRBJ1-4	ASSLIAEKLF
TRBV6-1	TRBD2	TRBJ2-1	ASSGTSGISYNEQF
TRBV6-2/TRBV6-3	.	TRBJ1-1	ATRERVAFEAF
TRBV24-1	TRBD2	TRBJ2-1	ATSGGRFVFEQF
TRBV9	.	TRBJ1-4	ASSVEGNKNEKLF
TRBV24-1	TRBD1	TRBJ2-5	ATSKTGSGETQY
TRBV6-4	TRBD1	TRBJ1-1	ASRTQGGMNTEAF